This TCR beta chain was obtained from a study of cytomegalovirus exposure and HLA in healthy donors. Turning to the study itself: HLA-typed donors were the source of around 77 million unique TCRs held in an early data release. Study-level points and caveats: A later analysis linked a missense DCLRE1C variant to TCR beta V- and J-gene trimming.

Trimming removed 3 bases from V and 7 bases from J; junction bases left unmatched: 14. CDR1 and CDR2 (germline): WNHNN, SYGVQD (reference sequence). The CDR3 is made up of 17 amino acids. Notes on this clone: Its antigen is not identified.

In the PCR, 60 Vbeta and 13 Jbeta primers were used. Produced via immunoSEQ multiplex PCR; TCRdb's table is partial and in-frame only. The top ten clones hold 3% to 4% of a sample with about 150,000 clones, roughly 80% of them seen once. This sequence joins TRBV10-1 and TRBJ2-1; 8 bases agree with TRBD2. The source of this sequence is a human donor in good health. Specimen: PBMCs. DNA of the CDR3: TGCGCCAGCAGTGAATCTCGAAGGGCCAGCGGGAGTAATGAGCAGTTCTTC. Its translation is CASSESRRASGSNEQFF.